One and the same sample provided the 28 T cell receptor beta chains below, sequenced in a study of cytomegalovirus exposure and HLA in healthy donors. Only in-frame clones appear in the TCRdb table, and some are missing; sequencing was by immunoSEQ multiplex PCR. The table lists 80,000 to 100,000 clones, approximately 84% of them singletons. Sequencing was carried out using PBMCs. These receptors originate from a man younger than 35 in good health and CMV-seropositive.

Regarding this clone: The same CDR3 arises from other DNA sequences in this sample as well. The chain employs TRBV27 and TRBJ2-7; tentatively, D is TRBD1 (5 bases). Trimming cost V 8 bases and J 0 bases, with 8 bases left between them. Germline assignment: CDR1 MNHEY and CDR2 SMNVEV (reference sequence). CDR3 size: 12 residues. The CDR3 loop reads CASGDSSYEQYF. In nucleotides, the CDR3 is TGTGCCAGCGGCGACAGCTCCTACGAGCAGTACTTC.

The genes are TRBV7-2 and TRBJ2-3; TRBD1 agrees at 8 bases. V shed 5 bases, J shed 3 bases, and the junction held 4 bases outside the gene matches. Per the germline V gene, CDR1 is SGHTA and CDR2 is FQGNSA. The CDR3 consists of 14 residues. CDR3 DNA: TGTGCCAGCAGCCAGGGGGCTAGGACAGATACGCAGTATTTT. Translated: CASSQGARTDTQYF.

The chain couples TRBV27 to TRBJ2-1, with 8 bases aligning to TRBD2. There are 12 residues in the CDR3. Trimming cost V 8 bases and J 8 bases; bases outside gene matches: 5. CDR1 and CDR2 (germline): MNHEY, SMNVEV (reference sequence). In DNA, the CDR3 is TGTGCCAGCTCCGGGACTAGGTATGAGCAGTTCTTC. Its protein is CASSGTRYEQFF.

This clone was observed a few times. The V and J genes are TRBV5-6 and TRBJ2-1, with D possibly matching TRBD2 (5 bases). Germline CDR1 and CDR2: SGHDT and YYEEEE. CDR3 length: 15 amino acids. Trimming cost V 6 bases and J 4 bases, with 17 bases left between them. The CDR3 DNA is TGTGCCAGCAAGTCCTCCGGACTGTGGTACAATGAGCAGTTCTTC. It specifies CASKSSGLWYNEQFF.

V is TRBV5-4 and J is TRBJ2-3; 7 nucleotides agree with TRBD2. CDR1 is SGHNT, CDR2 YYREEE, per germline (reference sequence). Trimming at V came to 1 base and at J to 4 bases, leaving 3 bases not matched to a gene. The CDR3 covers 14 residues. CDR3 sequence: CASSLWGGADTQYF. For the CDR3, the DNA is TGTGCCAGCAGCTTGTGGGGGGGGGCAGATACGCAGTATTTT. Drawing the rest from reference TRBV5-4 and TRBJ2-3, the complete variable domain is ETGVTQSPTHLIKTRGQQVTLRCSSQSGHNTVSWYQQALGQGPQFIFQYYREEENGRGNFPPRFSGLQFPNYSSELNVNALELDDSALYLCASSLWGGADTQYFGPGTRLTVL.

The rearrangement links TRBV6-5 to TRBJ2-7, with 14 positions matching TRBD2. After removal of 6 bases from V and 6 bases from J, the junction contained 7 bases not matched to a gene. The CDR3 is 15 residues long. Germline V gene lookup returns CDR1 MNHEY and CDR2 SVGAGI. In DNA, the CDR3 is TGTGCCAGCAGCACCCGGACTAGCGGGGGGAGCGAGCAGTACTTC. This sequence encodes CASSTRTSGGSEQYF.

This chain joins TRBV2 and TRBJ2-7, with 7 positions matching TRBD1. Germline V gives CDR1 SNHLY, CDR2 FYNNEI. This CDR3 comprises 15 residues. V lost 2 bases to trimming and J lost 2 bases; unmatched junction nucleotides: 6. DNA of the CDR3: TGTGCCAGCAGTGAAATCAGGGGGACCCCCTACGAGCAGTACTTC. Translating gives CASSEIRGTPYEQYF.

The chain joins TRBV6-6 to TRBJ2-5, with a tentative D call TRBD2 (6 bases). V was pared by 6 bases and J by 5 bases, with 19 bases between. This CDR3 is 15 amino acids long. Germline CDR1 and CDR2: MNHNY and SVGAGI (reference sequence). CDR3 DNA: TGTGCCAGCAGCAAATACCGGGGGTGCTGGGAGACCCAGTACTTC. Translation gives CASSKYRGCWETQYF.

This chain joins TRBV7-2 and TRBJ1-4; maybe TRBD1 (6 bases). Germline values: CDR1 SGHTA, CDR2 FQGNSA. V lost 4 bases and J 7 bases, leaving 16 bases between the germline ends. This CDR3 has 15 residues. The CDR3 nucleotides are TGTGCCAGCAGCTCCGTGGGGGGGGCTGGTGAAAAACTGTTTTTT. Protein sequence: CASSSVGGAGEKLFF. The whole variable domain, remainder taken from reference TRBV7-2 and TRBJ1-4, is GAGVSQSPSNKVTEKGKDVELRCDPISGHTALYWYRQSLGQGLEFLIYFQGNSAPDKSGLPSDRFSAERTGGSVSTLTIQRTQQEDSAVYLCASSSVGGAGEKLFFGSGTQLSVL.

This CDR3 reads CASSDRGLTYTGELFF. The DNA of the CDR3 is TGTGCCAGCAGTGACAGGGGGCTTACATACACCGGGGAGCTGTTTTTT. J is TRBJ2-2 and V is TRBV6-1; 8 nucleotides match TRBD1. The length of the CDR3 is 16 residues. Germline assignment: CDR1 MNHNS and CDR2 SASEGT. Unmatched junction bases numbered 6, after V lost 3 bases and J lost 3 bases.

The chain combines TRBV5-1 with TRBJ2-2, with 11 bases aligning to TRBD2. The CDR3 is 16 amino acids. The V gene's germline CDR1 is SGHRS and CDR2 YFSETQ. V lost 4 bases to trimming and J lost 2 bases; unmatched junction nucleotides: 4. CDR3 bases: TGCGCCAGCAGCAGAGGACTAGCGGGTAACACCGGGGAGCTGTTTTTT. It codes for CASSRGLAGNTGELFF.

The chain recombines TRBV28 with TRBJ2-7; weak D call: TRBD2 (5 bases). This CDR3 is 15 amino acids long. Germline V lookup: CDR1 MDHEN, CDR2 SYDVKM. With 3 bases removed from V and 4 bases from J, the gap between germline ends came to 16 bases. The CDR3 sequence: CASSFGGPPLYEQYF. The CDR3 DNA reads TGTGCCAGCAGTTTTGGCGGGCCACCCCTGTACGAGCAGTACTTC. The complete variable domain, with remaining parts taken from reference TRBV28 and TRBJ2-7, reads DVKVTQSSRYLVKRTGEKVFLECVQDMDHENMFWYRQDPGLGLRLIYFSYDVKMKEKGDIPEGYSVSREKKERFSLILESASTNQTSMYLCASSFGGPPLYEQYFGPGTRLTVT.

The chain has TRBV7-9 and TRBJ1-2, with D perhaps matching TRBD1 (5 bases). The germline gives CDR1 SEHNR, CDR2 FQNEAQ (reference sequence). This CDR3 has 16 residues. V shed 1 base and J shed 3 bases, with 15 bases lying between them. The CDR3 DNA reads TGTGCCAGCAGCTTAGGGAGATCGGGGGTCGACTATGGCTACACCTTC. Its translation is CASSLGRSGVDYGYTF.

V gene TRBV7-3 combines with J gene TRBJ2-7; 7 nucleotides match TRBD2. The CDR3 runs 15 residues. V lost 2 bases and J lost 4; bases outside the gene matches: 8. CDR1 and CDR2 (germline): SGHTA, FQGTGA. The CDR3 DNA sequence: TGTGCCAGCAGCTTATTTGACGGCGGGAGATACGAGCAGTACTTC. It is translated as CASSLFDGGRYEQYF.

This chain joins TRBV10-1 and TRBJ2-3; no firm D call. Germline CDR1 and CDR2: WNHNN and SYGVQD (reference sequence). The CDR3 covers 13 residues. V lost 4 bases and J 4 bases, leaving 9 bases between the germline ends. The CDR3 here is CASSGSGADTQYF. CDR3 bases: TGCGCCAGCAGTGGCTCAGGCGCAGATACGCAGTATTTT.

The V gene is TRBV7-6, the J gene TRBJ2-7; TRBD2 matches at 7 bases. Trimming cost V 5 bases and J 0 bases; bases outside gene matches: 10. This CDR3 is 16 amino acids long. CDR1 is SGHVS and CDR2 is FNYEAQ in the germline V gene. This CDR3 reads CASSASPGLPSYEQYF. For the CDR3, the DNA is TGTGCCAGCAGCGCGAGCCCGGGACTACCCTCCTACGAGCAGTACTTC.

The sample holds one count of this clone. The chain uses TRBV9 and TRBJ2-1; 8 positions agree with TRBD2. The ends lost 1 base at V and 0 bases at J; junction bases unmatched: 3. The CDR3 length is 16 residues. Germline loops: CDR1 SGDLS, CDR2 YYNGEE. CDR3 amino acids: CASSVSGGYSYNEQFF. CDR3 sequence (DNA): TGTGCCAGCAGCGTAAGCGGGGGCTACTCCTACAATGAGCAGTTCTTC.

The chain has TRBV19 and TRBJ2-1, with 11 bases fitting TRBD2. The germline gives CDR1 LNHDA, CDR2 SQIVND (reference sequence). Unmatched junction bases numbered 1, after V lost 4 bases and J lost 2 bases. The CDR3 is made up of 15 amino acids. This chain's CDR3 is CASSTTSGAYNEQFF. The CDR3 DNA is TGTGCCAGTAGTACGACTAGCGGGGCCTACAATGAGCAGTTCTTC.

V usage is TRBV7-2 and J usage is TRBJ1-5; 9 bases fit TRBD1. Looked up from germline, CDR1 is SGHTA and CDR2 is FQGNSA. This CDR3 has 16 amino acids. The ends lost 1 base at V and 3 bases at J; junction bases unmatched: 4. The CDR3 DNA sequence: TGTGCCAGCAGCTTAGTGGGACAGGGTGCCAATCAGCCCCAGCATTTT. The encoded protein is CASSLVGQGANQPQHF.

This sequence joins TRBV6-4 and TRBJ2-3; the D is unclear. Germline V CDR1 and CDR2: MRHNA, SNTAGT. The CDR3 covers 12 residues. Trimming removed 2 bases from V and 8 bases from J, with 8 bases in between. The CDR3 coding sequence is TGTGCCAGCAGTGACGGTATGAGTACGCAGTATTTT. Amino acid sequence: CASSDGMSTQYF.

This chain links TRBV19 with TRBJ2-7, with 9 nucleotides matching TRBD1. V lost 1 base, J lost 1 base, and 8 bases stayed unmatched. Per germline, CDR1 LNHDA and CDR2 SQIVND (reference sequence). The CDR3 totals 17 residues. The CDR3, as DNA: TGTGCCAGTAGTATAGGGCTTTTCGGGACAGGGTCCTACGAGCAGTACTTC. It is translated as CASSIGLFGTGSYEQYF.

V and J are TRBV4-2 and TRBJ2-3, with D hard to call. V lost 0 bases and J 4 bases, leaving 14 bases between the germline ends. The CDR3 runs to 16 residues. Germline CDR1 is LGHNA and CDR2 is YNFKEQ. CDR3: CASSQDPGRSPDTQYF. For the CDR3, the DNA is TGTGCCAGCAGCCAAGATCCGGGTAGGTCGCCAGATACGCAGTATTTT.

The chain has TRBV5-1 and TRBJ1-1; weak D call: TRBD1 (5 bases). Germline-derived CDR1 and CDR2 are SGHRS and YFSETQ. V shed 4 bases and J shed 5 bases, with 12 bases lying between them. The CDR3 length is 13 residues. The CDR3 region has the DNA TGCGCCAGCAGCCAAGGGGCTCGTACTGAAGCTTTCTTT. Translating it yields CASSQGARTEAFF. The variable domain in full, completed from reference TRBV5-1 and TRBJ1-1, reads KAGVTQTPRYLIKTRGQQVTLSCSPISGHRSVSWYQQTPGQGLQFLFEYFSETQRNKGNFPGRFSGRQFSNSRSEMNVSTLELGDSALYLCASSQGARTEAFFGQGTRLTVV.

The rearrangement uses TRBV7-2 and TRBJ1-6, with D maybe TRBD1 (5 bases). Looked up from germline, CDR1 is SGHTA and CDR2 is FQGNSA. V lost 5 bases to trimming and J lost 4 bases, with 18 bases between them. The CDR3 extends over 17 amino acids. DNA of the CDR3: TGTGCCAGCAGCCCCGCCCCAGGAGGGGCTTATAATTCACCCCTCCACTTT. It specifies CASSPAPGGAYNSPLHF.

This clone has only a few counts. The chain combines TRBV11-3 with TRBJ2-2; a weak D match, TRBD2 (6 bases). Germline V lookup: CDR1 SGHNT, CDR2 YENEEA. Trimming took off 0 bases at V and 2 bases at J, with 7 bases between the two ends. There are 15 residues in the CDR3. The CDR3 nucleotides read TGTGCCAGCAGCTTAGAGGGACTTAACACCGGGGAGCTGTTTTTT. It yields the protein CASSLEGLNTGELFF.

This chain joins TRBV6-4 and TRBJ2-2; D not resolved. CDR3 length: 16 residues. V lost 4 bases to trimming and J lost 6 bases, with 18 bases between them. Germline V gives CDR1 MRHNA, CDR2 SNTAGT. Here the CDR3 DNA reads TGTGCCAGCAGTGCCAGCCCGCTAGTCAGTCCCGGGGAGCTGTTTTTT. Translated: CASSASPLVSPGELFF.

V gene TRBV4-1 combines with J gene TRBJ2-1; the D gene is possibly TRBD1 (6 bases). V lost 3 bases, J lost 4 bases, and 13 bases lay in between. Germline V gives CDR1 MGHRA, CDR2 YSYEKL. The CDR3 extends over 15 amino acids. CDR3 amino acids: CASSQETGPYNEQFF. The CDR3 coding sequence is TGCGCCAGCAGCCAGGAGACAGGACCATACAATGAGCAGTTCTTC.

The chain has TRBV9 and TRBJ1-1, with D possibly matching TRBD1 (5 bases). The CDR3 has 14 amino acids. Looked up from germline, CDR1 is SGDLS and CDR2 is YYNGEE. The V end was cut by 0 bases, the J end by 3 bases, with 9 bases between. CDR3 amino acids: CASSVESRDTEAFF. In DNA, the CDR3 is TGTGCCAGCAGCGTAGAGTCCAGGGACACTGAAGCTTTCTTT.